This T cell receptor (beta chain) was captured in a study of post-analysis software for immune sequencing data. Study-wide points: The study found significantly lower normalized Chao1 diversity in multiple sclerosis patients than in controls. Elevated frequency relative to controls characterized a handful of TRBV segments in patients, TRBV5-6, TRBV5-1 and TRBV20-1 among them.

To note about this clonotype: Its specificity is unknown.

Sequencing libraries made from TCR beta cDNA carried unique molecular identifiers. MiXCR was run by TCRdb on the PCR reads, yielding one entry per CDR3 protein. The sample contains some 890,000 distinct CDR3 sequences, approximately 57% of which appear only once. This CDR3 region has 14 residues. V gave up 1 base and J gave up 12 bases, with 16 bases separating them. Germline V gene lookup returns CDR1 LGHDT and CDR2 YNNKEL (reference sequence). The chain couples TRBV3-1 to TRBJ2-1, with D maybe TRBD2 (6 bases). The specimen was blood. This receptor was obtained from a girl aged 5-17 years with multiple sclerosis. Here the CDR3 DNA reads TGTGCCAGCAGCCAAGTGGGGGGTTGGGCTCTGCAGTTCTTC. This encodes CASSQVGGWALQFF.